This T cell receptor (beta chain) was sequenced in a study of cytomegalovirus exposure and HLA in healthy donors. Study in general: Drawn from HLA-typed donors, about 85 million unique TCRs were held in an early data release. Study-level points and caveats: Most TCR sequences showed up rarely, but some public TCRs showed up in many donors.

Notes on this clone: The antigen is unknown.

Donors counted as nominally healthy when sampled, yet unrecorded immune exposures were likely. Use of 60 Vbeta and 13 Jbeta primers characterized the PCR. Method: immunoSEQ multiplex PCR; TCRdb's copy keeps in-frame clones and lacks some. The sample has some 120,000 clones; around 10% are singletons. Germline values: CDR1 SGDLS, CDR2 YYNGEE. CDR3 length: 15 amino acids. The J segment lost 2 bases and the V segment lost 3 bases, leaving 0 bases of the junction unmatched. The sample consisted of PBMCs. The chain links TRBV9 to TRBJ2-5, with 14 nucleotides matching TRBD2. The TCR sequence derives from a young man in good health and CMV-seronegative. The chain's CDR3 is CASSGLAGGQETQYF. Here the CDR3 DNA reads TGTGCCAGCAGCGGACTAGCGGGGGGGCAAGAGACCCAGTACTTC.